The TCR beta chain described here comes from a study of T cell repertoires in cytomegalovirus infection. One entry per CDR3 protein results from TCRdb running MiXCR on the reads. In the table there are roughly 280,000 distinct CDR3 sequences, roughly 10% of which are singletons. Per germline, CDR1 SGHVS and CDR2 FQNEAQ. The CDR3 consists of 14 residues. Points on this clonotype: The germline gene is not matched at one end of the junction; a read error may be the cause.

Sample: PBMCs. The origin of this receptor is a human donor in good health (CMV status not recorded). Some clones in this sample may be carry-over from other donors' samples. The chain employs TRBV7-8 and TRBJ1-2, with 7 bases fitting TRBD1. The CDR3 bases are TGTGCCAGCAGCTCCGGGACAGTAGGCTATGACTACACCTTC. Translation gives CASSSGTVGYDYTF. The full variable domain, with the rest looked up from reference TRBV7-8 and TRBJ1-2, is GAGVSQSPRYKVAKRGQDVALRCDPISGHVSLFWYQQALGQGPEFLTYFQNEAQLDKSGLPSDRFFAERPEGSVSTLKIQRTQQEDSAVYLCASSSGTVGYDYTFGSGTRLTVV.